The 14 T cell receptor beta chains presented below share a single source sample, sequenced in a study of blood T cells in healthy people across ages. Then a second PCR, running about 6 to 11 cycles, was carried out with a sample-barcoded 5' primer and a J-beta primer mix. TCRdb called the 5' RACE reads again in MiXCR, with one record for every CDR3 protein. In the table there are approximately 700,000 distinct CDR3 sequences, roughly 32% of which are singletons. The sample taken for sequencing was blood. These TCRs come from a woman of 80 years or more in good health.

In its sample, this clonotype was seen many times. The chain is built from TRBV10-3 and TRBJ1-2; 8 nucleotides align to TRBD1. With V trimmed by 10 bases and J by 3 bases, 10 bases remained unmatched. Germline V gene data show CDR1 as ENHRY and CDR2 as SYGVKD. This CDR3 comprises 14 residues. The chain's CDR3 is CATFTTGEDYGYTF. The CDR3 region has the DNA TGTGCCACTTTTACGACAGGGGAAGACTATGGCTACACCTTC.

In this sample, this clonotype turned up a few times. The gene calls are TRBV29-1 and TRBJ1-4; D is unresolved. This CDR3 has 14 residues. Germline V gives CDR1 SQVTM, CDR2 ANQGSEA. Between the trimmed V and J ends, which lost 5 bases and 0 bases, there was a span of 10 bases. The CDR3: CSVSGDATNEKLFF. In DNA form, the CDR3 reads TGCAGCGTTTCCGGCGATGCAACTAATGAAAAACTGTTTTTT.

J is TRBJ2-2 and V is TRBV2, with D unresolved. Germline V gene lookup returns CDR1 SNHLY and CDR2 FYNNEI. The V end lost 5 bases, the J end lost 2 bases, and 9 bases lay between the germline ends. The CDR3 is made up of 14 amino acids. CDR3 sequence: CASSKADNTGELFF. The CDR3 DNA reads as TGTGCCAGCAGTAAGGCAGATAACACCGGGGAGCTGTTTTTT. Supplemented by reference TRBV2 and TRBJ2-2, the full variable domain reads EPEVTQTPSHQVTQMGQEVILRCVPISNHLYFYWYRQILGQKVEFLVSFYNNEISEKSEIFDDQFSVERPDGSNFTLKIRSTKLEDSAMYFCASSKADNTGELFFGEGSRLTVL.

CDR3 in amino acids: CASSLALVNEQFF. CDR3 bases: TGTGCCAGCAGCTTAGCTTTGGTCAATGAGCAGTTCTTC. The chain employs TRBV7-9 and TRBJ2-1; D gene ambiguous. This CDR3 has 13 residues. CDR1 SEHNR and CDR2 FQNEAQ come from the germline V gene (reference sequence). Trimming removed 0 bases from V and 6 bases from J, with 6 bases in between.

This clonotype showed up just a few times. The chain links TRBV5-1 to TRBJ1-1; 11 bases are shared with TRBD1. Germline CDR1 is SGHRS and CDR2 is YFSETQ. This CDR3 has 16 residues. After removal of 0 bases from V and 5 bases from J, the junction contained 6 bases not matched to a gene. The CDR3 DNA reads as TGCGCCAGCAGCTTGGGGGTCGGGACAGGGGGGACTGAAGCTTTCTTT. It codes for CASSLGVGTGGTEAFF. Looking up the rest from reference TRBV5-1 and TRBJ1-1 gives the full variable domain: KAGVTQTPRYLIKTRGQQVTLSCSPISGHRSVSWYQQTPGQGLQFLFEYFSETQRNKGNFPGRFSGRQFSNSRSEMNVSTLELGDSALYLCASSLGVGTGGTEAFFGQGTRLTVV.

V usage is TRBV9 and J usage is TRBJ1-1, with D perhaps matching TRBD1 (6 bases). CDR3 length equals 16 residues. V gave up 3 bases and J gave up 1 base, with 16 bases separating them. The germline gives CDR1 SGDLS, CDR2 YYNGEE. For the CDR3, the DNA is TGTGCCAGCAGCGGCCCGGGACACGGCACGAACACTGAAGCTTTCTTT. Its protein product is CASSGPGHGTNTEAFF.

In regard to this clonotype: Just one base apart from a much larger clone, this may be a read error. Because the CDR3 is missing its conserved closing phenylalanine or tryptophan, this is likely a read error. The chain is built from TRBV12-3 or TRBV12-4 and TRBJ2-4; D not resolved. CDR3 length: 13 residues. V lost 3 bases to trimming and J lost 1 base, with 4 bases between them. The CDR3 sequence is CASSFQAKNIQYC. CDR3 DNA: TGTGCCAGCAGTTTCCAGGCCAAAAACATTCAGTACTGC.

This clonotype came up many times. The V and J genes are TRBV25-1 and TRBJ1-2; no clear D. Looked up from germline, CDR1 is MGHDK and CDR2 is SYGVNS. The CDR3 totals 12 residues. Trimming stripped 3 bases from V and 4 bases from J, with 6 bases between. CDR3 sequence: CASSEAVYGYTF. The CDR3 nucleotides are TGTGCCAGCAGTGAGGCGGTCTATGGCTACACCTTC.

This clonotype was observed at least ten times. The genes are TRBV20-1 and TRBJ2-1; D may correspond to TRBD1 or TRBD2 (5 bases each). Germline V gene lookup returns CDR1 DFQATT and CDR2 SNEGSKA (reference sequence). The CDR3 covers 13 residues. V lost 6 bases and J 3 bases, leaving 12 bases between the germline ends. The CDR3 coding sequence is TGCAGTGCCTTCGGGGACCGCTACAATGAGCAGTTCTTC. It is translated as CSAFGDRYNEQFF.

The CDR3 here is CASSYETGTPSGTDTQYF. For the CDR3, the DNA is TGTGCCAGCAGCTACGAAACCGGGACCCCCTCGGGCACAGATACGCAGTATTTT. V is TRBV5-6 and J is TRBJ2-3; TRBD1 or TRBD2 may be the D gene (5 bases each). In germline, CDR1 is SGHDT, CDR2 YYEEEE. The CDR3 consists of 18 residues. V was shortened by 3 bases and J by 1 base, with 21 bases between the two germline ends.

This clonotype was detected only a few times. CDR3 region: CATSGGSTNEKLFF. Here the CDR3 DNA reads TGTGCCACCAGCGGCGGGTCAACTAATGAAAAACTGTTTTTT. The chain uses TRBV15 and TRBJ1-4; no firm D call. CDR3 length equals 14 residues. Deletions cut 5 bases from V and 0 bases from J, with 7 bases between. Germline V gives CDR1 LNHNV, CDR2 YYDKDF (reference sequence).

This clonotype was observed at least ten times. This sequence joins TRBV10-2 and TRBJ2-3; 12 nucleotides agree with TRBD2. The CDR3 has 16 amino acids. CDR1 is WSHSY, CDR2 SAAADI, per germline. J was trimmed by 5 bases and V by 9 bases; bases with no gene match: 12. The CDR3 loop reads CASLDLLTSGGDTQYF. CDR3 in DNA: TGCGCCAGTTTGGACCTCTTGACTAGCGGGGGAGATACGCAGTATTTT.

The gene calls are TRBV20-1 and TRBJ1-1; 8 bases are a match to TRBD1. V gave up 5 bases and J gave up 0 bases; unmatched junction bases: 14. The germline gives CDR1 DFQATT, CDR2 SNEGSKA (reference sequence). The CDR3 is 17 amino acids. The CDR3 DNA reads TGCAGTGCTCCCCAAGGGGCTACAGGGGGTGTGAACACTGAAGCTTTCTTT. This translates into CSAPQGATGGVNTEAFF.

The chain links TRBV11-2 to TRBJ2-5; D unclear. V was clipped by 0 bases and J by 11 bases, with 16 bases between them. Per germline, CDR1 SGHAT and CDR2 FQNNGV. The CDR3 loop spans 14 amino acids. DNA of the CDR3: TGTGCCAGCAGCTTAGAGGCCATCTACAATGAGCAGTACTTC. Translated, it gives CASSLEAIYNEQYF.